This T cell receptor (beta chain) was obtained from a study of radiotherapy plus CTLA-4 blockade in lung cancer (dated by TCRdb to 2017 to 2018). Describing the broader study: Objective responses occurred in about 19% of enrolled patients, and around 30% achieved disease control. General conclusions and limits of the study: The strongest predictors of response, as reported, were early dynamic changes in blood T cell clones along with a rise in serum interferon-beta after radiation. After treatment with radiotherapy and ipilimumab, TCR clones that originated in tumors expanded in peripheral blood.

Library preparation was by the immunoSEQ multiplex PCR assay. TCRdb mirrors the immuneACCESS table, restricted to in-frame sequences. Some clones are absent from its copies; in checked studies, under half trace to an unresolved V gene, and the reason for the others is unknown. For this sample there are about 48,000 clones; 75% to 90% appear just once. The top ten clones comprise 17% of the sample. The study tested focal radiation therapy combined with CTLA-4 blockade (ipilimumab) in patients with chemo-refractory metastatic non-small-cell lung cancer. As concerns this clone: Its recognized antigen is unknown. No much larger clone exists at a distance of one base, and base qualities are not known.

Sequences were derived from peripheral blood, sampled from a patient treated with radiotherapy plus ipilimumab. This receptor was identified in a human donor with non-small cell lung cancer that progressed on radiotherapy plus ipilimumab. Some clones in this sample may be carry-over from other donors' samples.

The encoded CDR3 is CASSPRTGSSGANVLTF. The sequence in DNA is TGTGCCAGCAGCCCAAGGACGGGAAGCTCTGGGGCCAACGTCCTGACTTTC. The sequence joins TRBV9 to TRBJ2-6, with TRBD2 tentatively as D gene (5 bases match). Counted from cysteine to phenylalanine, this CDR3 has 17 amino acids. Only the CDR3 DNA stays, 51 bases, in frame from base 1. Deletion took 4 bases off V and 0 bases off J, with a span of 14 bases between the germline ends. Reading the germline V gene gives CDR1 SGDLS and CDR2 YYNGEE.